This T cell receptor beta chain comes out of a study of blood T cell repertoires in COVID-19. Study information: Samples of COVID-19 (acute and convalescent) were obtained from the United States, Italy and Spain. In each case, the material was cDNA or gDNA derived from T cells, B-cell-depleted T cells, or PBMCs.

Clones were read by immunoSEQ multiplex PCR, and TCRdb kept only the in-frame ones, dropping some. Among more than 250,000 clones, around 87% were seen once, and the ten largest hold 1%. The V and J ends lost 3 bases and 10 bases, in that order; junction bases with no gene match: 6. Germline-derived CDR1 and CDR2 are WNHNN and SYGVQD (reference sequence). The CDR3 has 16 residues. The chain combines TRBV10-1 with TRBJ2-2, with 15 bases matching TRBD2. The TCR was taken from a man between 45 and 60 years old with active or convalescent COVID-19. Sample: peripheral blood. The CDR3 coding sequence is TGCGCCAGCAGTGACCCCGGGACTAGCGGGAGGATGGAGCTGTTTTTT. Its translation: CASSDPGTSGRMELFF.